These 25 T cell receptor beta chains were all obtained from the same sample, sequenced in a study of cytomegalovirus exposure and HLA in healthy donors (dated by TCRdb to about 2017). The library was prepared using the immunoSEQ multiplex PCR assay. TCRdb limited this immuneACCESS table to in-frame rearrangements with V and J called. A share of clones is missing; checked studies link under half to unresolved V genes, and the rest is unexplained. The sample has some 48,000 clones on record, around 94% of them singletons. In total, the top ten clones hold 6.5% to 9.5% of the sample. The sequencing sample was made of PBMCs. These receptors came from a woman under 30 in good health and CMV-seropositive.

In this sample, this clone turned up once. This chain links TRBV28 with TRBJ1-5; 8 bases line up with TRBD1. With V trimmed by 5 bases and J by 5 bases, 8 bases remained unmatched. CDR1 MDHEN and CDR2 SYDVKM come from the germline V gene. This CDR3 is 15 amino acids long. The CDR3 nucleotides read TGTGCCAGCAGTACCCAGGGGGCTCGGTATCAGCCCCAGCATTTT. This codes for CASSTQGARYQPQHF.

The chain combines TRBV4-2 with TRBJ1-1; no firm D call. V lost 1 base and J lost 3, with 15 bases in between. CDR1 is LGHNA, CDR2 YNFKEQ, per germline. This CDR3 has 16 amino acids. CDR3: CASSQVAAEPYTEAFF. In nucleotides, the CDR3 is TGTGCCAGCAGCCAAGTCGCGGCAGAGCCATACACTGAAGCTTTCTTT.

The chain couples TRBV23-1 to TRBJ2-7; TRBD1 aligns across 7 bases. TRBV23-1 is sorted into the ORF group, with uncertain function. The J segment lost 7 bases and the V segment lost 3 bases, leaving 9 bases of the junction unmatched. The CDR3 sequence is 14 residues long. The CDR3 bases are TGCGCCAGCAGTCATCACGACAGGGTCGGGGAGCAGTACTTC. Amino acid sequence: CASSHHDRVGEQYF.

The chain carries TRBV6-4 and TRBJ1-1; 8 nucleotides match TRBD1. J was trimmed by 0 bases and V by 2 bases; bases with no gene match: 11. The CDR3 spans 18 residues. Germline V lookup: CDR1 MRHNA, CDR2 SNTAGT. The CDR3 spells CASSDQGARESMNTEAFF. The CDR3 bases are TGTGCCAGCAGTGACCAGGGGGCGCGGGAATCGATGAACACTGAAGCTTTCTTT.

This rearrangement joins TRBV7-2 to TRBJ1-3; 7 bases align to TRBD1. V lost 5 bases and J lost 3; bases outside the gene matches: 4. The CDR3 runs to 14 residues. Germline assignment: CDR1 SGHTA and CDR2 FQGNSA. The CDR3 DNA reads as TGTGCCAGCAGCCGAGGGACAGTTGGAAACACCATATATTTT. Translated, it gives CASSRGTVGNTIYF. Together with reference TRBV7-2 and TRBJ1-3, the CDR3 gives the full variable domain: GAGVSQSPSNKVTEKGKDVELRCDPISGHTALYWYRQSLGQGLEFLIYFQGNSAPDKSGLPSDRFSAERTGGSVSTLTIQRTQQEDSAVYLCASSRGTVGNTIYFGEGSWLTVV.

The chain is built from TRBV7-8 and TRBJ1-1; D is ambiguous. The V end was cut by 6 bases, the J end by 1 base, with 9 bases between. Germline assignment: CDR1 SGHVS and CDR2 FQNEAQ. The CDR3 contains 13 residues. CDR3 sequence: CASSRAPNTEAFF. The CDR3 DNA is TGTGCCAGCAGTCGCGCACCGAACACTGAAGCTTTCTTT.

In its sample, this clone was seen once. The chain combines TRBV27 with TRBJ1-3; TRBD1 might be the D (5 bases). Trimming stripped 6 bases from V and 1 base from J, with 13 bases between. Germline-derived CDR1 and CDR2 are MNHEY and SMNVEV (reference sequence). The CDR3 is 15 residues long. The chain's CDR3 is CASRGRGFSGNTIYF. CDR3 nucleotides: TGTGCCAGCAGAGGACGGGGGTTTTCTGGAAACACCATATATTTT.

The chain links TRBV7-9 to TRBJ2-3, with 10 bases identical to TRBD2. V shed 4 bases and J 6 bases; nucleotides not matched to a gene: 7. This CDR3 is 15 amino acids long. Looked up from germline, CDR1 is SEHNR and CDR2 is FQNEAQ (reference sequence). CDR3 protein: CASSSQLAGTDTQYF. The CDR3 nucleotides read TGTGCCAGCAGCTCCCAACTAGCGGGAACGGATACGCAGTATTTT.

The J gene is TRBJ2-3, the V gene TRBV7-9, with 8 bases lining up with TRBD2. Germline V CDR1 and CDR2: SEHNR, FQNEAQ (reference sequence). The trim removed 2 bases at V and 2 bases at J, leaving 6 bases unmatched. The CDR3 consists of 16 residues. The CDR3 coding sequence is TGTGCCAGCAGCTTAAGAGCGGGAGTACCCACAGATACGCAGTATTTT. Protein sequence: CASSLRAGVPTDTQYF.

V and J are TRBV28 and TRBJ2-3, with 8 positions matching TRBD2. Germline trimming cut 6 bases from V and 4 bases from J; bases unmatched to any gene: 9. This CDR3 comprises 15 residues. Germline V gives CDR1 MDHEN, CDR2 SYDVKM. The CDR3 protein is CASRLSGSPADTQYF. CDR3 sequence (DNA): TGTGCCAGCAGACTCAGCGGGAGTCCGGCAGATACGCAGTATTTT.

This sequence joins TRBV28 and TRBJ1-1; D is perhaps TRBD1 (5 bases). The CDR3 runs to 14 residues. Germline V gene data show CDR1 as MDHEN and CDR2 as SYDVKM. The V end was cut by 0 bases, the J end by 5 bases, with 10 bases between. CDR3 protein: CASSLWGDRTEAFF. The DNA of the CDR3 is TGTGCCAGCAGTTTATGGGGTGACAGAACTGAAGCTTTCTTT.

The V and J genes are TRBV28 and TRBJ2-7; 8 nucleotides align to TRBD1. V dropped 5 bases and J dropped 0; count of bases not matched to a gene: 6. The germline gives CDR1 MDHEN, CDR2 SYDVKM. The CDR3 spans 15 residues. The CDR3 sequence: CASSPPGTGSYEQYF. CDR3 coding DNA: TGTGCCAGCAGTCCCCCCGGGACAGGCTCCTACGAGCAGTACTTC.

V is TRBV2 and J is TRBJ1-2, with 7 bases matching TRBD1. With V trimmed by 6 bases and J by 3 bases, 7 bases remained unmatched. The CDR3 sequence is 14 residues long. CDR1 and CDR2 (germline): SNHLY, FYNNEI. CDR3 sequence (DNA): TGTGCCAGCAGAGAACAGGGGTTGGACTATGGCTACACCTTC. Amino acids: CASREQGLDYGYTF.

CDR3 sequence (DNA): TGTGCCATCAGTGGTGGACAGGGAGTGGGGATTTATGGCTACACCTTC. Protein: CAISGGQGVGIYGYTF. This rearrangement joins TRBV10-3 to TRBJ1-2; 8 nucleotides align to TRBD1. The CDR3 extends over 16 amino acids. V lost 4 bases, J lost 5 bases, and 12 bases stayed unmatched. Germline CDR1 reads ENHRY; CDR2 reads SYGVKD.

This chain links TRBV12-5 with TRBJ1-5, with TRBD1 matching over 7 bases. The V segment lost 4 bases and the J segment 0 bases; nucleotides outside the gene matches: 3. CDR1 and CDR2 (germline): LGHNT, FRNRAP. There are 15 residues in the CDR3. CDR3 residues: CASGSTGDSNQPQHF. In DNA form, the CDR3 reads TGTGCTAGTGGTTCCACAGGGGATAGCAATCAGCCCCAGCATTTT. Looking up the rest from reference TRBV12-5 and TRBJ1-5 gives the full variable domain: DARVTQTPRHKVTEMGQEVTMRCQPILGHNTVFWYRQTMMQGLELLAYFRNRAPLDDSGMPKDRFSAEMPDATLATLKIQPSEPRDSAVYFCASGSTGDSNQPQHFGDGTRLSIL.

This CDR3 reads CATSPGQGLSDTQYF. The CDR3 coding sequence is TGTGCCACCAGCCCCGGACAGGGGTTATCAGATACGCAGTATTTT. The chain couples TRBV15 to TRBJ2-3; TRBD1 matches 9 bases. The CDR3 is 15 residues long. Germline V gene data show CDR1 as LNHNV and CDR2 as YYDKDF (reference sequence). V was pared by 5 bases and J by 4 bases, with 7 bases of the junction left unmatched. Combining the CDR3 with reference TRBV15 and TRBJ2-3 gives the whole variable domain DAMVIQNPRYQVTQFGKPVTLSCSQTLNHNVMYWYQQKSSQAPKLLFHYYDKDFNNEADTPDNFQSRRPNTSFCFLDIRSPGLGDTAMYLCATSPGQGLSDTQYFGPGTRLTVL.

This clone was observed once. The chain recombines TRBV18 with TRBJ2-7; the match to TRBD2 covers 7 bases. The J segment lost 3 bases and the V segment lost 3 bases, leaving 8 bases of the junction unmatched. Germline loops: CDR1 KGHSH, CDR2 LQKENI. The CDR3 extends over 15 amino acids. CDR3 sequence (DNA): TGTGCCAGCTCACCCCTGGGGGGAGGGGACTACGAGCAGTACTTC. This codes for CASSPLGGGDYEQYF.

This clone was counted between two and nine times. This chain joins TRBV6-5 and TRBJ1-2; possibly TRBD1 for D (5 bases). The V gene's germline CDR1 is MNHEY and CDR2 SVGAGI. V was pared by 6 bases and J by 8 bases, with 16 bases between. The CDR3 length is 13 residues. The CDR3 protein is CASSQGQGGGYTF. CDR3 nucleotides: TGTGCCAGCAGCCAAGGGCAGGGAGGAGGCTACACCTTC.

The chain couples TRBV6-6 to TRBJ2-3, with D perhaps matching TRBD2 (5 bases). Germline V gives CDR1 MNHNY, CDR2 SVGAGI (reference sequence). The CDR3 length is 15 residues. Trimming shortened V by 5 bases and J by 0 bases, and 12 bases separated the two germline ends. CDR3 in amino acids: CASSPGLTSTDTQYF. DNA of the CDR3: TGTGCCAGCAGTCCCGGACTTACTAGCACAGATACGCAGTATTTT.

This rearrangement joins TRBV6-4 to TRBJ2-2; 10 bases fit TRBD1. Trimming removed 8 bases from V and 3 bases from J; junction bases left unmatched: 3. CDR3 length: 14 amino acids. The germline gives CDR1 MRHNA, CDR2 SNTAGT. DNA of the CDR3: TGTGCCAGCGCCGGGACAGGGGACACCGGGGAGCTGTTTTTT. It is translated as CASAGTGDTGELFF.

The chain uses TRBV30 and TRBJ1-2; D unclear. Germline-derived CDR1 and CDR2 are GTSNPN and SVGIG (reference sequence). The V end was cut by 0 bases, the J end by 4 bases, with 6 bases between. This CDR3 contains 12 residues. The CDR3 sequence is CAWSVGGYGYTF. The CDR3 DNA reads TGTGCCTGGAGTGTAGGAGGCTATGGCTACACCTTC.

The chain joins TRBV14 to TRBJ2-2; 11 bases map to TRBD1. There are 17 residues in the CDR3. CDR1 is SGHDN, CDR2 FVKESK, per germline. The junction had 3 bases not matched to a gene; V was cut back by 2 bases and J by 1 base. CDR3 nucleotides: TGTGCCAGCAGCCAATGGACAGGGGGCAAGAACACCGGGGAGCTGTTTTTT. Translation gives CASSQWTGGKNTGELFF.

CDR3 residues: CASSVRGLSTEAFF. The CDR3 DNA sequence: TGTGCCAGTAGCGTCAGAGGCCTATCCACTGAAGCTTTCTTT. The V call is TRBV19, the J call TRBJ1-1; D gene ambiguous. Germline values: CDR1 LNHDA, CDR2 SQIVND (reference sequence). V lost 6 bases, J lost 4 bases, and 15 bases lay in between. The CDR3 consists of 14 residues. Combining the CDR3 with reference TRBV19 and TRBJ1-1 gives the whole variable domain DGGITQSPKYLFRKEGQNVTLSCEQNLNHDAMYWYRQDPGQGLRLIYYSQIVNDFQKGDIAEGYSVSREKKESFPLTVTSAQKNPTAFYLCASSVRGLSTEAFFGQGTRLTVV.

The chain joins TRBV10-3 to TRBJ1-6; the match to TRBD1 covers 7 bases. V was pared by 3 bases and J by 4 bases, with 3 bases of the junction left unmatched. This CDR3 region has 15 residues. The germline CDR1 and CDR2 sequences are ENHRY and SYGVKD. CDR3 in DNA: TGTGCCATCAGTGATGGGGACAGTTATAATTCACCCCTCCACTTT. This sequence encodes CAISDGDSYNSPLHF.

The chain uses TRBV18 and TRBJ2-1; TRBD1 matches at 10 bases. The germline CDR1 and CDR2 sequences are KGHSH and LQKENI. This CDR3 comprises 16 residues. V trimming: 3 bases; J trimming: 9 bases; junction bases outside the gene matches: 11. CDR3 sequence reads: CASSPIRGTGEVEQFF. The CDR3 bases are TGTGCCAGCTCACCCATACGAGGGACAGGGGAGGTTGAGCAGTTCTTC.